One TCR beta chain is described in this entry. Recruitment covered about two dozen US areas and drew participants whose ages spanned roughly 18 to 100 years. This specimen belongs to a study of blood T cell repertoires in COVID-19. J gave up 0 bases and V 3 bases, and 3 bases lay outside the gene matches. The CDR3 has 15 residues. The germline V gene encodes CDR1 LNHDA and CDR2 SQIVND (reference sequence). The data were produced by immunoSEQ multiplex PCR, yet TCRdb's version contains in-frame clones alone and is incomplete. This table holds around 300,000 clones, roughly nine tenths found once. This clonotype was sampled from a young woman who had recovered from COVID-19. Sequenced: PBMCs or T cells enriched from blood (not recorded which). The J gene is TRBJ2-3, the V gene TRBV19; the match to TRBD1 covers 7 bases. The CDR3 DNA is TGTGCCAGTAGTATGCCGGGACAGAGCACAGATACGCAGTATTTT. Its translation: CASSMPGQSTDTQYF.